Listed below are T cell receptor beta chains from one sample, sequenced in a study of siplizumab effects on memory and regulatory T cells. Here immunoSEQ multiplex PCR was the method, and the copy in TCRdb shows in-frame clones only, minus some. In the table there are 100,000 to 120,000 clones, roughly 92% of which are singletons. Sequencing was carried out using CD4+ T cells sorted from blood. These receptors were taken from a human donor in good health. CDR3s include the opening cysteine and the closing phenylalanine or tryptophan. A D gene is named only where the DNA matches it firmly. Some rows have no size entry. The others give once, few or many, or a class for an expanded clone.

v_gene	j_gene	abundance	d_gene	CDR3nt	CDR3aa
TRBV6-5	TRBJ2-7	.	TRBD1	TGTGCCAGCAGTCGACAGGGGACAGTACACGAGCAGTACTTC	CASSRQGTVHEQYF
TRBV5-1	TRBJ1-1	.	.	TGCGCCAGCAGCTTGTTCCCGGGGGCAAACACTGAAGCTTTCTTT	CASSLFPGANTEAFF
TRBV2	TRBJ2-7	.	TRBD1	TGTGCCAGCAGGACGACAGGGCACGAGCAGTACTTC	CASRTTGHEQYF
TRBV23-1	TRBJ2-3	.	.	TGCGCCAGCAGTCAAACAGGAAGACTCCGGCGGGCAGATACGCAGTATTTT	CASSQTGRLRRADTQYF
TRBV10-2	TRBJ1-2	.	.	TGCGCCAGCAGAGAAGGTCGACTCTATGGCGGCTACACCTTC	CASREGRLYGGYTF
TRBV18	TRBJ1-1	.	TRBD1	TGTGCCAGCTCACCTCCCGGGACAGTAAACACTGAAGCTTTCTTT	CASSPPGTVNTEAFF
TRBV7-6	TRBJ2-3	.	.	TGTGCCAGCAGCTTACTGGTACGAGGCACAGATACGCAGTATTTT	CASSLLVRGTDTQYF
TRBV5-5	TRBJ1-1	.	.	TGTGCCAGCAGCTTGGTCAGGGCCCCTGAAGCTTTCTTT	CASSLVRAPEAFF
TRBV30	TRBJ1-1	.	.	TGTGCCTGGGGACCGACTGAAGCTTTCTTT	CAWGPTEAFF
TRBV5-1	TRBJ2-2	once	.	TGCGCCAGCTCCCAAGGGGACGCCACCGGGGAGCTGTTTTTT	CASSQGDATGELFF
TRBV4-1	TRBJ1-5	.	.	TGCGCCAGCAGCCATCCCGGACATCGCAATCAGCCCCAGCATTTT	CASSHPGHRNQPQHF
TRBV5-6	TRBJ1-1	once	.	TGTGCCAGCAGCTCCAAGAGCGGAGCCGACACTGAAGCTTTCTTT	CASSSKSGADTEAFF
TRBV7-6	TRBJ2-7	.	.	TGTGCCAGCAGCTCCTACCCCGGGCCCAACTACGAGCAGTACTTC	CASSSYPGPNYEQYF
TRBV21-1	TRBJ2-6	.	.	TGTGCCAGCAGCAAAGGTAACGCTGGGGCCAACGTCCTGACTTTC	CASSKGNAGANVLTF
TRBV14	TRBJ1-2	.	.	TGTGCCAGCAGCCAATCTGTATATGGCTACACCTTC	CASSQSVYGYTF
TRBV11-2	TRBJ1-4	.	.	TGTGCCAGCCGACCTGTCCGGGGCCGTAATGAAAAACTGTTTTTT	CASRPVRGRNEKLFF
TRBV19	TRBJ1-2	few	.	TGTGCCAGTAGTCCCGACGGAAACTATGGCTACACCTTC	CASSPDGNYGYTF
TRBV5-1	TRBJ1-4	.	.	TGCGCCAGCAGCTTCAGGGGTTCTAATGAAAAACTGTTTTTT	CASSFRGSNEKLFF
TRBV6-1	TRBJ2-1	.	.	TGTGCCAGCAGCGGCCCAGAGCAGTTCTTC	CASSGPEQFF
TRBV6-6	TRBJ1-6	.	.	TGTGCCAGCAGTTACGATTCACCCCTCCACTTT	CASSYDSPLHF
TRBV7-9	TRBJ2-5	.	.	TGTGCCAGCAGCTTAACGGCAGCTCAAGAGACCCAGTACTTC	CASSLTAAQETQYF
TRBV10-3	TRBJ2-2	once	.	TGTGCCATCAGTGACCCAAGAGGCAGGGGTCCCGGGGAGCTGTTTTTT	CAISDPRGRGPGELFF
TRBV9	TRBJ2-7	.	TRBD2	TGTGCCAGCAGCGTTGGACTAGCGGGAGGGGAGCAGTACTTC	CASSVGLAGGEQYF
TRBV7-2	TRBJ1-3	.	.	TGTGCCAGCAGCTTCGCAGACTTGTCTGGAAACACCATATATTTT	CASSFADLSGNTIYF
TRBV5-4	TRBJ2-5	.	.	TGTGCCAGCAGCTTCAGGGGCCAAGAGACCCAGTACTTC	CASSFRGQETQYF
TRBV18	TRBJ2-7	.	TRBD2	TGTGCCAGCTCACCAATGGTCGCTAGCGGGACGCCTGAGCAGTACTTC	CASSPMVASGTPEQYF
TRBV5-6	TRBJ2-1	.	TRBD2	TGTGCCAGCAGCTTGACTAGCGGGGGGTATGGCAATGAGCAGTTCTTC	CASSLTSGGYGNEQFF
TRBV9	TRBJ2-1	.	.	TGTGCCAGCAGCGTAGGGCAGGGGTTGGTCAATGAGCAGTTCTTC	CASSVGQGLVNEQFF
TRBV7-9	TRBJ2-7	.	TRBD1	TGTGCCAGCAATCCCGGGACAGGGTCCCACGAGCAGTACTTC	CASNPGTGSHEQYF
TRBV28	TRBJ1-2	.	.	TGTGCCAGCAGTTTAGGCGCAGATTATAACTATGGCTACACCTTC	CASSLGADYNYGYTF
TRBV6-1	TRBJ2-1	.	.	TGTGCCAGCAGTGAAGGCAGGGTCCCAAGAGAGCAGTTCTTC	CASSEGRVPREQFF
TRBV6-6	TRBJ2-3	.	.	TGTGCCAGCAGCCCCCCCGGTGCAGATACGCAGTATTTT	CASSPPGADTQYF
TRBV6-5	TRBJ2-5	.	TRBD1	TGTGCCAGCAGCCGGGGACAGCCACAAGAGACCCAGTACTTC	CASSRGQPQETQYF
TRBV7-2	TRBJ2-3	.	TRBD2	TGTGCCAGCAGCGCGAGACGCACCGGGGGGGCACGAGTGACAGATACGCAGTATTTT	CASSARRTGGARVTDTQYF
TRBV5-1	TRBJ1-6	.	.	TGCGCCAGCAGCTACGGTAGCCCTGACTCACCCCTCCACTTT	CASSYGSPDSPLHF
TRBV30	TRBJ1-1	.	TRBD1	TGTGCCTGGAGCAGGGGGATGAACACTGAAGCTTTCTTT	CAWSRGMNTEAFF